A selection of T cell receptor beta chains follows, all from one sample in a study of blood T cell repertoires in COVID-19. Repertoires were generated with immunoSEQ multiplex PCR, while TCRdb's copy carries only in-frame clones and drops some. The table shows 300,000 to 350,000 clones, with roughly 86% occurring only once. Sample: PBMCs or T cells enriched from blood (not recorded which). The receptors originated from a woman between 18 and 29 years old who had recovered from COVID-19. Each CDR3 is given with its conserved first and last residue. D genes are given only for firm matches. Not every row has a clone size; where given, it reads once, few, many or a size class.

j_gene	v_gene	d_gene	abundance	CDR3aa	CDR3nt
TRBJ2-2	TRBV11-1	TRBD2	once	CASSPRLAGGAGELFF	TGTGCCAGCAGCCCACGACTAGCGGGAGGGGCCGGGGAGCTGTTTTTT
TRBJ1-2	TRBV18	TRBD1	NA	CASSPGQGALGYTF	TGTGCCAGCTCACCGGGACAGGGGGCGCTTGGCTACACCTTC
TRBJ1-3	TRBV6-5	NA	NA	CASSHRVGNTIYF	TGTGCCAGCAGTCACAGGGTTGGAAACACCATATATTTT
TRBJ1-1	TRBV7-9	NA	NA	CASSLAPATELNTEAFF	TGTGCCAGCAGCTTAGCGCCCGCGACAGAGCTGAACACTGAAGCTTTCTTT
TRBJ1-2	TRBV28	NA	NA	CASRWSGKGYHGYTF	TGTGCCAGCAGGTGGTCAGGGAAGGGATACCATGGCTACACCTTC
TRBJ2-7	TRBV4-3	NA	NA	CASSQHAQVFEASHEQYF	TGCGCCAGCAGCCAGCACGCACAGGTGTTCGAGGCGTCTCACGAGCAGTACTTC
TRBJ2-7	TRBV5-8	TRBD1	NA	CASSYGQGPRFGYEQYF	TGTGCCAGCAGCTATGGACAGGGGCCCCGGTTTGGGTACGAGCAGTACTTC
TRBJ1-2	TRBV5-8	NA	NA	CASSLRGSNYGYTF	TGTGCCAGCAGCTTACGCGGCAGCAACTATGGCTACACCTTC
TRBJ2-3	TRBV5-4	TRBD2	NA	CASRGGLAVTDTQYF	TGTGCCAGCAGGGGCGGACTAGCGGTCACAGATACGCAGTATTTT
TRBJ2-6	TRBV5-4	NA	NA	CASSPREAGANVLTF	TGTGCCAGCAGCCCGAGGGAGGCTGGGGCCAACGTCCTGACTTTC
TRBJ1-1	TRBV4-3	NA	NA	CASSQIQGSYTEAFF	TGCGCCAGCAGCCAAATACAGGGTAGTTACACTGAAGCTTTCTTT
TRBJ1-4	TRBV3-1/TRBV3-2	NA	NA	CASSKGGTNEKLFF	TGTGCCAGCAGCAAGGGGGGGACTAATGAAAAACTGTTTTTT
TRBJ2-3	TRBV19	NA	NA	CASRVVVGGADTQYF	TGTGCCAGTAGAGTCGTCGTTGGAGGGGCAGATACGCAGTATTTT
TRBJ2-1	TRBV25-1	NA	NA	CASSESRGTSSYNEQFF	TGTGCCAGCAGTGAGTCTCGCGGGACCAGCTCCTACAATGAGCAGTTCTTC
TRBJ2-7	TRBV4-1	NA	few	CASSQGTSYEQYF	TGCGCCAGCAGCCAAGGGACATCCTACGAGCAGTACTTC
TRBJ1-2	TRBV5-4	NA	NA	CASSPGGVGGRGTNYGYTF	TGTGCCAGCAGCCCGGGGGGTGTCGGGGGGCGCGGGACTAACTATGGCTACACCTTC
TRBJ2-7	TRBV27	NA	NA	CASSANAATRSYEQYF	TGTGCCAGCAGTGCTAATGCGGCCACAAGGTCCTACGAGCAGTACTTC
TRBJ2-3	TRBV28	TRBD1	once	CASSFADRGYTQYF	TGTGCCAGCAGTTTTGCGGACAGGGGATATACGCAGTATTTT
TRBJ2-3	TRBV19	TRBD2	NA	CASRRDPGLAGTDTQYF	TGTGCCAGTAGAAGGGACCCGGGACTAGCGGGGACAGATACGCAGTATTTT
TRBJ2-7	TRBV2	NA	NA	CASRYTLGAYEQYF	TGTGCCAGCAGATACACCCTCGGGGCCTACGAGCAGTACTTC
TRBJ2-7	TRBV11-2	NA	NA	CASSLVGVGEQYF	TGTGCCAGCAGCTTAGTCGGGGTGGGGGAGCAGTACTTC
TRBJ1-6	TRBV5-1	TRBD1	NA	CASSSGTGVVNSPLHF	TGCGCCAGCAGCTCCGGGACAGGGGTAGTTAATTCACCCCTCCACTTT
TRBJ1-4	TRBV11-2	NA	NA	CASSLQGQPNEKLFF	TGTGCCAGCAGCTTACAGGGTCAGCCTAATGAAAAACTGTTTTTT
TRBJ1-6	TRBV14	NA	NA	CASSQEGDRPLHF	TGTGCCAGCAGCCAAGAAGGAGATAGGCCCCTCCACTTT
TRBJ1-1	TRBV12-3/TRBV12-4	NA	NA	CASEAAMNTEAFF	TGTGCCAGCGAAGCGGCCATGAACACTGAAGCTTTCTTT
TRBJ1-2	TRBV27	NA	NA	CASSLAGRNYGYTF	TGTGCCAGCAGTTTAGCAGGGAGGAACTATGGCTACACCTTC
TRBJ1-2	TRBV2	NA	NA	CASSPWARGYTF	TGTGCCAGCAGCCCGTGGGCCCGGGGCTACACCTTC
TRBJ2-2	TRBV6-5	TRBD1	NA	CASRQWTGPGELFF	TGTGCCAGCCGCCAATGGACAGGTCCCGGGGAGCTGTTTTTT
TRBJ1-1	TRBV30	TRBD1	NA	CAWSVPETGGILDTEAFF	TGTGCCTGGAGTGTACCTGAGACAGGGGGGATTTTGGACACTGAAGCTTTCTTT
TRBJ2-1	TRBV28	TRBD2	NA	CASSPPGLARDEQFF	TGTGCCAGCAGTCCCCCGGGACTAGCGAGGGATGAGCAGTTCTTC
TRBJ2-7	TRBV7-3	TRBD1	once	CARRGSDRAYEQYF	TGTGCCCGCAGGGGGAGCGACAGGGCCTACGAGCAGTACTTC
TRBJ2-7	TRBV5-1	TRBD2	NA	CASSLNGRASYEQYF	TGCGCCAGCAGCTTAAACGGGAGGGCCTCCTACGAGCAGTACTTC
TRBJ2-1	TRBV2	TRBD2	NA	CASILAGGFNEQFF	TGTGCCAGCATCCTAGCGGGGGGATTTAATGAGCAGTTCTTC
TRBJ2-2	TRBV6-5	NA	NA	CASSQHYTGELFF	TGTGCCAGCAGTCAACATTACACCGGGGAGCTGTTTTTT
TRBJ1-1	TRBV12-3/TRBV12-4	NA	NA	CASSLSADTEAFF	TGTGCCAGCAGTTTGTCCGCGGACACTGAAGCTTTCTTT
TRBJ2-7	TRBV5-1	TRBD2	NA	CASSVGSGGPSYEQYF	TGCGCCAGCAGCGTGGGTAGCGGGGGCCCTTCGTACGAGCAGTACTTC
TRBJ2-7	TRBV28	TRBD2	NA	CASTTSGYEQYF	TGTGCCAGCACCACTAGCGGGTACGAGCAGTACTTC
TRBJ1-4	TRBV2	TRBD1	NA	CASSASTGAEKLFF	TGTGCCAGCAGTGCCTCGACAGGGGCTGAAAAACTGTTTTTT
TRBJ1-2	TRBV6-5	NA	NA	CASSYTRAGTYGYTF	TGTGCCAGCAGTTACACTAGGGCGGGCACGTATGGCTACACCTTC
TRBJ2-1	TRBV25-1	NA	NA	CASSEYIGQASSYNEQFF	TGTGCCAGCAGTGAATATATTGGGCAGGCCAGCTCCTACAATGAGCAGTTCTTC
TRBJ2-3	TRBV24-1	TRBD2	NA	CATSGAGGTDTQYF	TGTGCCACCAGTGGGGCGGGAGGCACAGATACGCAGTATTTT
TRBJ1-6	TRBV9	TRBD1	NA	CASSHRQGGNSPLHF	TGTGCCAGCAGCCACCGACAGGGGGGGAATTCACCCCTCCACTTT
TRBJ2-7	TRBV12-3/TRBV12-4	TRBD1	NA	CAGGQEPYEQYF	TGTGCCGGAGGACAGGAACCCTACGAGCAGTACTTC
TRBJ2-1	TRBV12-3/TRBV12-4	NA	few	CASSLAGWSRQFF	TGTGCCAGCAGTTTAGCGGGCTGGTCGAGGCAGTTCTTC
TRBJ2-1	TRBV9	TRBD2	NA	CASSVLAGPSYNEQFF	TGTGCCAGCAGCGTATTAGCGGGACCCTCCTACAATGAGCAGTTCTTC
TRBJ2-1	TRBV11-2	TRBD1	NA	CASSLGTGDNEQFF	TGTGCCAGCAGCTTAGGAACAGGGGACAATGAGCAGTTCTTC
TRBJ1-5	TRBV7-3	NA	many	CASSFDSAPGNQPQHF	TGTGCCAGCAGCTTCGACAGCGCTCCGGGCAATCAGCCCCAGCATTTT
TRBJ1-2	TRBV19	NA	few	CASSIGDTGLNYGYTF	TGTGCCAGTAGTATCGGGGACACTGGGCTTAACTATGGCTACACCTTC
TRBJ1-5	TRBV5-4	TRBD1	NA	CASSLEGTDQPQHF	TGTGCCAGCAGCTTGGAGGGGACAGATCAGCCCCAGCATTTT
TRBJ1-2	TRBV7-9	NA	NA	CASSPWGGAGDYGYTF	TGTGCCAGCAGCCCATGGGGAGGGGCTGGGGACTATGGCTACACCTTC
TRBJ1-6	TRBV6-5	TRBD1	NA	CASSRGQGINSPLHF	TGTGCCAGCAGTAGAGGACAGGGGATCAATTCACCCCTCCACTTT
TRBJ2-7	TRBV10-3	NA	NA	CAISESIILAISHEQYF	TGTGCCATCAGTGAGTCCATAATACTAGCTATTAGCCACGAGCAGTACTTC
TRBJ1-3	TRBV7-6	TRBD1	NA	CASSGDRGEGNTIYF	TGTGCCAGCAGCGGAGACAGGGGAGAAGGAAACACCATATATTTT